Listed below are T cell receptor beta chains from one sample, sequenced in a study of CD8 T cells in Susac syndrome. One entry per CDR3 protein results from TCRdb running MiXCR on the immunoSEQ multiplex PCR reads. The data hold about 150,000 distinct CDR3 sequences, with nearly 97% observed a single time. Sequencing was done on a sample of CD8+ T cells from PBMCs. These TCRs come from a human donor with multiple sclerosis. The conserved cysteine and the conserved F or W are not part of the CDR3 here. A D gene is named only where the DNA matches it firmly.

V gene: TRBV5-6
D gene: -
CDR3 protein: ASRSGVEQY

V gene: TRBV6-5
D gene: -
CDR3 protein: ASSYSKSTDTQY

V gene: TRBV20-1
D gene: -
CDR3 protein: SLKVGPNNEKLF

V gene: TRBV2
D gene: TRBD2
CDR3 protein: ASTERGGNEQF

V gene: TRBV1
D gene: -
CDR3 protein: TSSQGSDRGEAF

V gene: TRBV9
D gene: TRBD2
CDR3 protein: ASSASGGAETQY

V gene: TRBV30
D gene: -
CDR3 protein: AWMAGVSPEAF

V gene: TRBV12-3/TRBV12-4
D gene: -
CDR3 protein: ASGTGGRGTQY

V gene: TRBV30
D gene: TRBD2
CDR3 protein: ACQPGTSGGGSLDTQY

V gene: TRBV4-1
D gene: TRBD1
CDR3 protein: ASSPRQGGTDTQY

V gene: TRBV12-3/TRBV12-4
D gene: TRBD2
CDR3 protein: ASRNAAGEVTDTQY

V gene: TRBV29-1
D gene: -
CDR3 protein: SVMTGYGYT

V gene: TRBV12-3/TRBV12-4
D gene: -
CDR3 protein: ASSSAGVDSNQPQH

V gene: TRBV2
D gene: -
CDR3 protein: ASSDSRTYEQY

V gene: TRBV3-1
D gene: -
CDR3 protein: ASSQTITGNQPQH

V gene: TRBV27
D gene: -
CDR3 protein: ASSQRTAPNSPLH

V gene: TRBV5-1
D gene: -
CDR3 protein: ASSLYRGELF

V gene: TRBV29-1
D gene: -
CDR3 protein: SVEDRGVNEKLF

V gene: TRBV15
D gene: -
CDR3 protein: ATSRDKGSYEQY

V gene: TRBV7-9
D gene: TRBD2
CDR3 protein: ASSLISSGWGEQF

V gene: TRBV11-2
D gene: TRBD1
CDR3 protein: ASSSDRGPGQGAF

V gene: TRBV4-1
D gene: TRBD2
CDR3 protein: ASSQDSASGGAEQF

V gene: TRBV7-9
D gene: -
CDR3 protein: ASSLAFSGGDGNTIY

V gene: TRBV11-2
D gene: -
CDR3 protein: ASSPFSGVADTQY

V gene: TRBV2
D gene: TRBD1
CDR3 protein: ASSEAQDRSTDYQPQH

V gene: TRBV6-5
D gene: -
CDR3 protein: ASRGTVEQF